Listed below are T cell receptor beta chains from one sample, sequenced in a study of cytomegalovirus exposure and HLA in healthy donors. Here immunoSEQ multiplex PCR was the method, and the copy in TCRdb shows in-frame clones only, minus some. The repertoire includes 100,000 or so clones, about 90% of them detected once, and 6.3% sits in the top ten. The sequencing sample was made of PBMCs. All receptors come from a man younger than 35 in good health and CMV-seropositive. CDR3s include the opening cysteine and the closing phenylalanine or tryptophan. Each record gives: clone size, V gene, J gene, D gene, CDR3 DNA, CDR3 protein. D genes are given only for firm matches. The size field is filled for only some rows; it gives once, few, many or a size class.

-,TRBV5-4,TRBJ2-2,TRBD2,TGTGCCAGCAGCTCCGGACTAGACGTGAACACCGGGGAGCTGTTTTTT,CASSSGLDVNTGELFF
-,TRBV5-4,TRBJ2-3,-,TGTGCCAGCAGCTCCGGACAGCTAGATACGCAGTATTTT,CASSSGQLDTQYF
-,TRBV9,TRBJ1-1,TRBD1,TGTGCCAGCAGCGTAGCTCCGGACAGGGAAAACACTGAAGCTTTCTTT,CASSVAPDRENTEAFF
-,TRBV4-2,TRBJ1-3,-,TGTGCCAGCAGCCAAGCGGGGAACACCCAGATAGGCAAACCAGACTCTGGAAACACCATATATTTT,CASSQAGNTQIGKPDSGNTIYF
-,TRBV11-2,TRBJ2-5,TRBD2,TGTGCCAGCAGCCCCGGGACTAGCGAGCAAGAGACCCAGTACTTC,CASSPGTSEQETQYF
-,TRBV21-1,TRBJ2-7,-,TGTGCCAGCAGCAAATTGAAGGACAGGGGTTTCTACGAGCAGTACTTC,CASSKLKDRGFYEQYF
-,TRBV27,TRBJ2-3,-,TGTGCCAGCAGTTTCGGGGGACCCAGCACAGATACGCAGTATTTT,CASSFGGPSTDTQYF
few,TRBV5-1,TRBJ2-5,TRBD1,TGCGCCAGCAGCGAGGGACAGGGGTTAGAGACCCAGTACTTC,CASSEGQGLETQYF
-,TRBV11-3,TRBJ2-1,TRBD1,TGTGCCAGCAGCTTAGGTTTCGGGACAGCGATCAATGAGCAGTTCTTC,CASSLGFGTAINEQFF
-,TRBV6-5,TRBJ1-4,-,TGTGCCAGCAGAAAGCAGGGGATGACTAATGAAAAACTGTTTTTT,CASRKQGMTNEKLFF
-,TRBV12-5,TRBJ2-1,TRBD2,TGTGCTAGTGGTCAGATTAGCGGGAGGGACCTATACAATGAGCAGTTCTTC,CASGQISGRDLYNEQFF
-,TRBV9,TRBJ2-2,TRBD2,TGTGCCAGCAGCAGCGGGAGAAGCACCGGGGAGCTGTTTTTT,CASSSGRSTGELFF
-,TRBV7-3,TRBJ2-6,-,TGTGCCAGCAGCTTAACGGCGGCCCCCTCTGGGGCCAACGTCCTGACTTTC,CASSLTAAPSGANVLTF
-,TRBV19,TRBJ2-7,TRBD2,TGTGCCAGTAGTACCATAGCGGGGGGCTACGAGCAGTACTTC,CASSTIAGGYEQYF
-,TRBV19,TRBJ2-7,-,TGTGCCAGTAGTATGTTCCAGGGCCCCTACGAGCAGTACTTC,CASSMFQGPYEQYF
-,TRBV29-1,TRBJ1-2,-,TGCAGCGCATGGAACTATGACTATGGCCACACCTTC,CSAWNYDYGHTF
-,TRBV15,TRBJ2-7,-,TGTGCCACCAGCGGAAGACAGGAACCCTACGAGCAGTACTTC,CATSGRQEPYEQYF
-,TRBV6-4,TRBJ2-1,-,TGTGCCAGCAGTGACTCTAAGCGGGACATCAATGAGCAGTTCTTC,CASSDSKRDINEQFF
-,TRBV19,TRBJ1-5,TRBD1,TGTGCCAGTAGTACAAAGGGACAGGGGTTTGGTCAGCCCCAGCATTTT,CASSTKGQGFGQPQHF
-,TRBV2,TRBJ2-1,-,TGTGCCAGCAGAGGCGGCAACTCCTACAATGAGCAGTTCTTC,CASRGGNSYNEQFF
-,TRBV29-1,TRBJ2-7,TRBD1,TGCAGCGTTGCCCGGACGACAGGGACCTACGAGCAGTACTTC,CSVARTTGTYEQYF
-,TRBV7-9,TRBJ2-7,TRBD1,TGTGCCAGCGCCCTCTCCGGGACAGGGGCTTACTACGAGCAGTACTTC,CASALSGTGAYYEQYF
-,TRBV7-6,TRBJ2-2,TRBD2,TGTGCCAGCAGCTTAGATACGGGACTACCAATCGGGGAGCTGTTTTTT,CASSLDTGLPIGELFF
-,TRBV18,TRBJ2-3,-,TGTGCCAGCTCACGTGGGGACAGCGGGAGCACAGATACGCAGTATTTT,CASSRGDSGSTDTQYF
-,TRBV7-9,TRBJ1-1,-,TGTGCCAGCAGCTTAGTTAAGGGGTTGAACACTGAAGCTTTCTTT,CASSLVKGLNTEAFF
-,TRBV2,TRBJ2-1,TRBD2,TGTGCCAGCAGTGAAGCGTTTCGGACACTAGCGGGACTTAACAATGAGCAGTTCTTC,CASSEAFRTLAGLNNEQFF
once,TRBV2,TRBJ2-1,-,TGTGCCAGCCAAACTCGGGACATTTCAAAAACAAGGGACAATGAGCAGTTCTTC,CASQTRDISKTRDNEQFF
-,TRBV4-3,TRBJ1-4,-,TGCGCCAGCAGCCGAGGGGTAGCCGGGAGCCAAGCAACTAATGAAAAACTGTTTTTT,CASSRGVAGSQATNEKLFF
-,TRBV10-3,TRBJ2-5,TRBD1,TGTGCCATCAGGTCTTTAGGGGGCGCGGAGACCCAGTACTTC,CAIRSLGGAETQYF
-,TRBV7-8,TRBJ1-2,TRBD1,TGTGCCAGCAGCGTGACAGGGACTGTCTATGGCTACACCTTC,CASSVTGTVYGYTF
-,TRBV15,TRBJ2-3,-,TGTGCCACCAGCAGAGATAGTGGGCTAGCTCTGGATACGCAGTATTTT,CATSRDSGLALDTQYF
-,TRBV5-6,TRBJ1-4,-,TGTGCCAGCAGCCCTACAGGGTCAACTAATGAAAAACTGTTTTTT,CASSPTGSTNEKLFF
-,TRBV4-2,TRBJ1-3,-,TGTGCCAGCAGCCAAGATGAGGCAGGGGCTGGAAACACCATATATTTT,CASSQDEAGAGNTIYF
-,TRBV7-9,TRBJ1-4,-,TGTGCCAGCAGCCCAGGCAGGACAACTAATGAAAAACTGTTTTTT,CASSPGRTTNEKLFF
-,TRBV4-3,TRBJ2-5,TRBD2,TGCGCCAGCAGCCAAGGAGCGGGAGTAGGGGAGACCCAGTACTTC,CASSQGAGVGETQYF
once,TRBV5-4,TRBJ2-5,TRBD2,TGTGCCAGCAGCTCGGGACTAGCGGGGGAAAAAGAGACCCAGTACTTC,CASSSGLAGEKETQYF
-,TRBV5-1,TRBJ2-7,TRBD1,TGCGCCAGCAGCTTGGGGCGGGACAGGCTCTACGAGCAGTACTTC,CASSLGRDRLYEQYF
-,TRBV5-4,TRBJ2-7,-,TGTGCCAGCAGCCTGTGGGGGGGCTCGGGCGAGCAGTACTTC,CASSLWGGSGEQYF
-,TRBV20-1,TRBJ1-2,-,TGCAGTGCAAAGGACAGCTATGGCTACACCTTC,CSAKDSYGYTF
few,TRBV2,TRBJ1-5,-,TGTGCCAGCAGGGCCCTCGATAGCAATCAGCCCCAGCATTTT,CASRALDSNQPQHF
-,TRBV2,TRBJ2-7,TRBD1,TGTGCCAGCAATACAAGACAGGGCGACGACGAGCAGTACTTC,CASNTRQGDDEQYF
few,TRBV19,TRBJ2-7,-,TGTGCCAGTAGTATCGGAGAACAGGGCGACGAGCAGTACTTC,CASSIGEQGDEQYF
once,TRBV27,TRBJ2-5,-,TGTGCCAGCAGTTTATGGGATGGGGGGCAAGAGACCCAGTACTTC,CASSLWDGGQETQYF
-,TRBV15,TRBJ2-7,TRBD1,TGTGCCACCAGCAGGGACGGACAGGGCTCCTACGAGCAGTACTTC,CATSRDGQGSYEQYF
-,TRBV27,TRBJ2-1,TRBD1,TGTGCCAGCAGTTCAGGGGACAGCAAGAATGAGCAGTTCTTC,CASSSGDSKNEQFF
-,TRBV29-1,TRBJ1-1,-,TGCAGCGTAGAGGGTAGTATTTTGAACACTGAAGCTTTCTTT,CSVEGSILNTEAFF